This T cell receptor beta chain was obtained from a study of cytomegalovirus exposure and HLA in healthy donors. Whole-study results and caveats: TCR beta chain V- and J-gene trimming was linked, in a later analysis, to a missense variant in DCLRE1C. Earlier analysis found most TCR beta V segments productive about 87% or about 30% of the time.

On this clone: Its specificity is not known.

The CDR3 contains 15 residues. It was with 60 Vbeta and 13 Jbeta primers that the PCR ran. Method: immunoSEQ multiplex PCR; TCRdb's copy keeps in-frame clones and lacks some. The listing contains under 150,000 clones. The specimen was PBMCs. The chain is built from TRBV12-1 and TRBJ1-6; the D call in the table, TRBD1, was not verified against the DNA. TRBV12-1 is listed as a pseudogene. This clonotype was sampled from an older woman in good health and CMV-seronegative. CDR3 sequence: CASRPSGQGGSPLHF. DNA for the CDR3: TGTGCCAGCAGACCGTCGGGGCAGGGGGGTTCACCCCTCCACTTT.